This is a list of T cell receptor beta chains from one sample in a study of blood T cell repertoires in COVID-19. Sequenced by immunoSEQ multiplex PCR; TCRdb stores in-frame clones only, minus some. The sample includes about 310,000 clones, around 89% of them seen just once. The material sequenced was PBMCs or T cells enriched from blood (not recorded which). These receptors all come from a middle-aged woman who had recovered from COVID-19. Both conserved end residues are part of each CDR3. D genes are given only for firm matches. Clone size is not always given. Where it is, it says once, few, many or a class for expanded clones.

-	TRBV19	TRBJ2-7	-	TGTGCCAGTAGTGTAGACAGGGAGGGCTCCTACGAGCAGTACTTC	CASSVDREGSYEQYF
-	TRBV9	TRBJ1-6	once	TGTGCCAGCAGCGTAGGTACCGCTGCCGGTTCACCCCTCCACTTT	CASSVGTAAGSPLHF
-	TRBV11-3	TRBJ2-1	-	TGTGCCAGCAGCCAGGGGACGGGCAATGAGCAGTTCTTC	CASSQGTGNEQFF
-	TRBV7-2	TRBJ2-3	-	TGTGCCAGCAGCTTAATGGGAGCGGCAGATACGCAGTATTTT	CASSLMGAADTQYF
TRBD1	TRBV14	TRBJ1-3	-	TGTGCCAGCAGCCAAACAGGGGTCCTGCCTGGAAACACCATATATTTT	CASSQTGVLPGNTIYF
TRBD1	TRBV6-5	TRBJ1-1	-	TGTGCCAGCAGCCGACAGGGGGACACTGAAGCTTTCTTT	CASSRQGDTEAFF
TRBD1	TRBV7-2	TRBJ2-1	-	TGTGCCAGCAGCTTAGAAGGACAGGACCTCAGTGAGCAGTTCTTC	CASSLEGQDLSEQFF
TRBD1	TRBV7-2	TRBJ1-6	-	TGTGCCAGCAGCTTAGGAGGACAGGGGAATAATTCACCCCTCCACTTT	CASSLGGQGNNSPLHF
-	TRBV5-1	TRBJ2-7	-	TGCGCCAGCAGCGGGCTAGCGTCTAGCTCCTACGAGCAGTACTTC	CASSGLASSSYEQYF
TRBD2	TRBV5-6	TRBJ2-1	-	TGTGCCAGCAGCTTCGTTCTAGCGGGGGGCGGGAGCTCCTACAATGAGCAGTTCTTC	CASSFVLAGGGSSYNEQFF